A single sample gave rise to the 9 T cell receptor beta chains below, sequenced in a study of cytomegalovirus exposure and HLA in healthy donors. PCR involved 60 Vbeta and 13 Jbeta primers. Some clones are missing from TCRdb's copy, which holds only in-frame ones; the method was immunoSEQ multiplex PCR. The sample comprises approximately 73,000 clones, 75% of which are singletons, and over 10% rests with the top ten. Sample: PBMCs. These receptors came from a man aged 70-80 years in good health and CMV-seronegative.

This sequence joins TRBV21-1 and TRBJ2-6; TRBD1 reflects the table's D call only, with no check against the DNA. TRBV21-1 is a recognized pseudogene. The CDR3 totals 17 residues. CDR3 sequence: CASSKGQASSGANVLTF. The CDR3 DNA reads TGTGCCAGCAGCAAAGGACAGGCTTCCTCTGGGGCCAACGTCCTGACTTTC.

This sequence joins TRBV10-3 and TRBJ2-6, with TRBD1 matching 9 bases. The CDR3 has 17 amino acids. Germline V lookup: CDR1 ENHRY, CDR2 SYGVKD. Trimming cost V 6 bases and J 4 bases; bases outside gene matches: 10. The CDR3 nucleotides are TGTGCCATCAGGGCCGGGACAGGGTTGGAGGGGGCCAACGTCCTGACTTTC. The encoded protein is CAIRAGTGLEGANVLTF.

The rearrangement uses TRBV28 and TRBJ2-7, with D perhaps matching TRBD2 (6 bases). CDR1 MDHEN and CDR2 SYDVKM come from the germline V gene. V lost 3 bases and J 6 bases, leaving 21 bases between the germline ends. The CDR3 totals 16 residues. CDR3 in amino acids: CASSFSIGEAGSEQYF. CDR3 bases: TGTGCCAGCAGTTTCTCTATAGGGGAAGCGGGCAGCGAGCAGTACTTC.

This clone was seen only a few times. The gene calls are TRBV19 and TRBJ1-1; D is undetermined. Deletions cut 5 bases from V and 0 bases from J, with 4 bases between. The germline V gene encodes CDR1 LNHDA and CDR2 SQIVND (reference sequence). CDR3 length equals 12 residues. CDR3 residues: CASSLLNTEAFF. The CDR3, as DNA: TGTGCCAGTAGTCTCTTGAACACTGAAGCTTTCTTT.

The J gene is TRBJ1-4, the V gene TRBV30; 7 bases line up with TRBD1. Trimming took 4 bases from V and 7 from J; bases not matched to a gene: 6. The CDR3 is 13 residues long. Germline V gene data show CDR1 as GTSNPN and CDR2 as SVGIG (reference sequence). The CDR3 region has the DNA TGTGCCTGGACCGGGACAGAGTCTGAAAAACTGTTTTTT. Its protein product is CAWTGTESEKLFF.

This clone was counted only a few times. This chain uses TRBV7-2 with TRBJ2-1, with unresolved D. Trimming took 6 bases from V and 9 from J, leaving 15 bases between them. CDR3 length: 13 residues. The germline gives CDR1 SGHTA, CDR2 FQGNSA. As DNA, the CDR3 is TGTGCCAGCAGTCAAGTTCTGGTCGGTGAGCAGTTCTTC. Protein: CASSQVLVGEQFF. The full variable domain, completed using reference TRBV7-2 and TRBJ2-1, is GAGVSQSPSNKVTEKGKDVELRCDPISGHTALYWYRQSLGQGLEFLIYFQGNSAPDKSGLPSDRFSAERTGGSVSTLTIQRTQQEDSAVYLCASSQVLVGEQFFGPGTRLTVL.

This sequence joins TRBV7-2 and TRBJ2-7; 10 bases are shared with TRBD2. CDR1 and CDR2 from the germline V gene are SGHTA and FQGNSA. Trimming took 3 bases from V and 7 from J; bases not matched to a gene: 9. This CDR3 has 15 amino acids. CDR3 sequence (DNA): TGTGCCAGCAGCTTTCTAGCGGGAGCCCGGGGGGAGCAGTACTTC. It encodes CASSFLAGARGEQYF.

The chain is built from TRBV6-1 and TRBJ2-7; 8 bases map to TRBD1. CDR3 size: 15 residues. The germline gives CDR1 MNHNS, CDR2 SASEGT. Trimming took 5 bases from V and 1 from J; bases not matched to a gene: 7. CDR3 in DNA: TGTGCCAGCAGTTCCGCAGGGGGCACGTCCTACGAGCAGTACTTC. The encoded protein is CASSSAGGTSYEQYF.

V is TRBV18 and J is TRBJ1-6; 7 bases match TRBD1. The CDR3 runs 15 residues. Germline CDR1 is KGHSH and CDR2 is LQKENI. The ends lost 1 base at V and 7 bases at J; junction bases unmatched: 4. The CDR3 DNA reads TGTGCCAGCTCACCACTTGGGACAGCCAATTCACCCCTCCACTTT. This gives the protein CASSPLGTANSPLHF.